The 24 T cell receptor beta chains below come from one sample, sequenced in a study of T-cell memory formation after mild COVID-19. Each CDR3 protein is one row after TCRdb ran MiXCR on the 5' RACE reads. The repertoire holds a few hundred thousand distinct CDR3 sequences, roughly 26% seen once, with roughly 8.9% in the top ten. Sequenced input: PBMCs or a T cell subset sorted from them (not recorded which). These receptors came from an adult woman who had mild COVID-19 (a few samples of this study predate the infection). Cell type and time point are not known.

For the CDR3, the DNA is TGTGCCACCAGTGACCAAGGGACAGGGGCACACGAGCAGTTCTTC. It is translated as CATSDQGTGAHEQFF. This chain connects TRBV24-1 to TRBJ2-1, with TRBD1 matching over 10 bases. V lost 4 bases to trimming and J lost 10 bases; unmatched junction nucleotides: 9. CDR1 is KGHDR, CDR2 SFDVKD, per germline. CDR3 length equals 15 residues.

In this sample, this clonotype turned up a few times. The DNA of the CDR3 is TGTGCCTGGAGTCGTGGGGCTGGATACGAGCAGTACTTC. This codes for CAWSRGAGYEQYF. The rearrangement links TRBV30 to TRBJ2-7; D is possibly TRBD1 (5 bases). This CDR3 is built from 13 residues. V lost 2 bases, J lost 4 bases, and 12 bases lay in between. The germline V gene has CDR1 GTSNPN and CDR2 SVGIG (reference sequence).

This clonotype turned up a few times. V is TRBV19 and J is TRBJ1-2; maybe TRBD1 (5 bases). V was trimmed by 3 bases and J by 5 bases, leaving 16 bases between them. The CDR3 totals 15 residues. CDR1 is LNHDA and CDR2 is SQIVND in the germline V gene (reference sequence). In nucleotides, the CDR3 is TGTGCCAGTAGTATGGGACCACCAGCGGGTTATGGCTACACCTTC. Translated: CASSMGPPAGYGYTF.

CDR3 sequence: CATSSPYGYTF. The CDR3 nucleotides are TGTGCCACCAGTTCGCCTTATGGCTACACCTTC. The chain carries TRBV24-1 and TRBJ1-2; D uncertain. Germline V CDR1 and CDR2: KGHDR, SFDVKD. The CDR3 is 11 amino acids. Trimming shortened V by 6 bases and J by 5 bases, and 6 bases separated the two germline ends.

The V and J genes are TRBV6-4 and TRBJ1-5, with D tentatively TRBD1 (5 bases). The germline V gene has CDR1 MRHNA and CDR2 SNTAGT. V dropped 6 bases and J dropped 0 bases, with 15 bases sitting between them. The CDR3 runs 16 residues. The CDR3, as DNA: TGTGCCAGCAGGAACGGGGGGGGAAATAGCAATCAGCCCCAGCATTTT. Translated: CASRNGGGNSNQPQHF.

V usage is TRBV29-1 and J usage is TRBJ2-1; D is unclear. The ends were cut back, 4 bases at V and 6 bases at J, with 10 bases in the middle. Germline loops: CDR1 SQVTM, CDR2 ANQGSEA. CDR3 length: 12 residues. CDR3 coding DNA: TGCAGCGTTGTGCCGGAAGTCAATGAGCAGTTCTTC. Translating gives CSVVPEVNEQFF.

This chain uses TRBV7-9 with TRBJ2-2; no firm D call. Trimming left V 2 bases short and J 5 bases short, with 9 bases between. Germline-derived CDR1 and CDR2 are SEHNR and FQNEAQ (reference sequence). The CDR3 sequence is 14 residues long. CDR3 region: CASSLSVETGELFF. CDR3 sequence (DNA): TGTGCCAGCAGCTTATCGGTGGAGACCGGGGAGCTGTTTTTT.

This clonotype was seen only a few times. The rearrangement links TRBV12-3 or TRBV12-4 to TRBJ1-5; D uncertain. CDR3 length: 14 amino acids. With 1 base removed from V and 4 bases from J, the gap between germline ends came to 8 bases. CDR3 residues: CASSLGPTNQPQHF. In DNA form, the CDR3 reads TGTGCCAGCAGTTTAGGCCCAACTAATCAGCCCCAGCATTTT.

The chain employs TRBV5-5 and TRBJ2-7, with a possible D match to TRBD2 (6 bases). The V gene lost 4 bases and the J gene lost 4 bases, with 15 bases spanning the gap. The CDR3 runs to 14 residues. Germline loops: CDR1 SGHKS, CDR2 YYEKEE (reference sequence). The CDR3 bases are TGTGCCAGCAGCCGCGGGACCACCGGGTACGAGCAGTACTTC. Amino acid sequence: CASSRGTTGYEQYF.

The V gene is TRBV19, the J gene TRBJ2-1; TRBD2 matches 7 bases. The germline CDR1 and CDR2 sequences are LNHDA and SQIVND (reference sequence). The CDR3 runs to 16 residues. V trimming: 5 bases; J trimming: 0 bases; junction bases outside the gene matches: 7. CDR3 amino acids: CASSFRGEGSYNEQFF. The DNA for the CDR3 is TGTGCCAGTAGTTTCCGCGGGGAGGGCTCCTACAATGAGCAGTTCTTC.

This clonotype has a handful of counts. This chain joins TRBV18 and TRBJ1-1; 9 positions agree with TRBD1. The V segment lost 6 bases and the J segment 8 bases; nucleotides outside the gene matches: 7. Germline CDR1 KGHSH, CDR2 LQKENI. The CDR3 covers 13 residues. The CDR3 is CASSSTGGREAFF. The CDR3 DNA follows: TGTGCCAGCTCGTCAACAGGGGGCAGAGAAGCTTTCTTT.

Only a few counts were recorded for this clonotype. This rearrangement joins TRBV7-2 to TRBJ2-5; D possibly corresponds to TRBD1 (5 bases). The CDR3 is 13 amino acids. Germline CDR1 and CDR2: SGHTA and FQGNSA. The germline V and J ends were trimmed by 5 bases and 4 bases, with 11 bases remaining between them. CDR3 in DNA: TGTGCCAGCAGCAAGGGGCGAATAGAGACCCAGTACTTC. This encodes CASSKGRIETQYF.

V and J are TRBV4-1 and TRBJ2-1, with TRBD2 as a possible D gene (6 bases). The V end was cut by 4 bases, the J end by 9 bases, with 13 bases between. The germline V gene has CDR1 MGHRA and CDR2 YSYEKL. This CDR3 is 13 amino acids long. CDR3 bases: TGCGCCAGCAGCCGGTCCGGGACTGGTGAGCAGTTCTTC. The encoded protein is CASSRSGTGEQFF.

A single count supports this clonotype. The junction shows a germline mismatch at one end, possibly a read error. The chain joins TRBV27 to TRBJ1-1, with D unclear. The length of the CDR3 is 18 residues. CDR1 and CDR2 (germline): MNHEY, SMNVEV (reference sequence). The CDR3 region is CASSLLTVGEGPNSEAFF. In DNA form, the CDR3 reads TGTGCCAGCAGTTTATTAACGGTCGGGGAAGGGCCGAACTCTGAAGCTTTCTTT.

This clonotype was counted a few times. The CDR3 DNA reads as TGCAGTGCTAGAACTAGCGGGAGCATCTATGAGCAGTTCTTC. Translation: CSARTSGSIYEQFF. This chain links TRBV20-1 with TRBJ2-1, with 11 bases aligning to TRBD2. The germline CDR1 and CDR2 sequences are DFQATT and SNEGSKA (reference sequence). The CDR3 spans 14 residues. J lost 8 bases, V lost 2 bases, and 5 bases had no gene match.

This clonotype was seen at least ten times. CDR3 DNA sequence: TGCGCCAGCAGCCCCTCGGGACAGGGGAATGGCTACACCTTC. This encodes CASSPSGQGNGYTF. The J gene is TRBJ1-2, the V gene TRBV5-1; 10 bases are shared with TRBD1. Germline lookup yields CDR1 SGHRS and CDR2 YFSETQ. The V gene end was trimmed by 4 bases and the J gene end by 6 bases; junction bases not matched to a gene: 6. The CDR3 extends over 14 amino acids.

V usage is TRBV7-8 and J usage is TRBJ1-3; maybe TRBD1 (6 bases). The V gene lost 5 bases and the J gene lost 0 bases, with 14 bases spanning the gap. CDR3 length equals 16 residues. CDR1 is SGHVS, CDR2 FQNEAQ, per germline. CDR3 loop: CASSAYRALSGNTIYF. Here the CDR3 DNA reads TGTGCCAGCAGCGCCTACAGGGCCCTCTCTGGAAACACCATATATTTT.

The chain links TRBV19 to TRBJ2-2; 7 bases align to TRBD2. The CDR3 totals 17 residues. Germline assignment: CDR1 LNHDA and CDR2 SQIVND (reference sequence). V lost 5 bases and J lost 5; bases outside the gene matches: 14. The CDR3: CASSGRTSRIGTGELFF. As DNA, the CDR3 is TGTGCCAGTAGTGGAAGGACTAGTCGCATCGGGACCGGGGAGCTGTTTTTT.

The chain is built from TRBV3-1 and TRBJ1-3; maybe TRBD1 (5 bases). Looked up from germline, CDR1 is LGHDT and CDR2 is YNNKEL (reference sequence). The CDR3 length is 16 residues. The V and J ends lost 4 bases and 0 bases respectively, with 13 bases between them. The CDR3: CASSPPAGISGNTIYF. DNA for the CDR3: TGTGCCAGCAGCCCTCCGGCAGGGATCTCTGGAAACACCATATATTTT.

This clonotype showed up just a few times. This chain uses TRBV3-1 with TRBJ1-1, with a weak D call TRBD1 (6 bases). Germline V CDR1 and CDR2: LGHDT, YNNKEL (reference sequence). The CDR3 sequence is 14 residues long. Between the trimmed V and J ends, which lost 5 bases and 7 bases, there was a span of 17 bases. CDR3 region: CASSTRGARVEAFF. CDR3 nucleotides: TGTGCCAGCAGCACCCGGGGGGCCAGGGTTGAAGCTTTCTTT.

This chain links TRBV12-3 or TRBV12-4 with TRBJ2-3; D may match TRBD1 or TRBD2 (5 bases each). CDR3 length equals 15 residues. V gave up 7 bases and J gave up 0 bases, with 14 bases separating them. CDR3 sequence reads: CASTLTWGSTDTQYF. The CDR3 DNA is TGTGCCAGCACCTTGACATGGGGGAGCACAGATACGCAGTATTTT.

This clonotype showed up many times. The chain links TRBV7-2 to TRBJ2-6; 7 nucleotides line up with TRBD1. This CDR3 has 18 amino acids. The V and J ends lost 2 bases and 0 bases, in that order; junction bases with no gene match: 7. Germline CDR1 reads SGHTA; CDR2 reads FQGNSA. The CDR3 DNA reads as TGTGCCAGCAGCTTACTAGGGACAGCCAACTCTGGGGCCAACGTCCTGACTTTC. Protein product: CASSLLGTANSGANVLTF. Full variable domain (rest looked up from reference TRBV7-2 and TRBJ2-6): GAGVSQSPSNKVTEKGKDVELRCDPISGHTALYWYRQSLGQGLEFLIYFQGNSAPDKSGLPSDRFSAERTGGSVSTLTIQRTQQEDSAVYLCASSLLGTANSGANVLTFGAGSRLTVL.

Only a few counts were recorded for this clonotype. This chain joins TRBV12-3 or TRBV12-4 and TRBJ2-7; D may be TRBD1 or TRBD2 (5 bases each). Trimming cost V 5 bases and J 0 bases, with 17 bases left between them. The CDR3 loop spans 16 amino acids. CDR3 region: CASSPSGTGSSYEQYF. The DNA for the CDR3 is TGTGCCAGCAGTCCTTCCGGGACGGGGAGCTCCTACGAGCAGTACTTC.

The CDR3 region is CASSPLQTEAFF. DNA of the CDR3: TGTGCCAGCTCACCATTACAAACTGAAGCTTTCTTT. This chain uses TRBV18 with TRBJ1-1; D is unresolved. The germline V and J ends were trimmed by 2 bases and 5 bases, with 6 bases remaining between them. CDR1 is KGHSH, CDR2 LQKENI, per germline. This CDR3 comprises 12 residues.